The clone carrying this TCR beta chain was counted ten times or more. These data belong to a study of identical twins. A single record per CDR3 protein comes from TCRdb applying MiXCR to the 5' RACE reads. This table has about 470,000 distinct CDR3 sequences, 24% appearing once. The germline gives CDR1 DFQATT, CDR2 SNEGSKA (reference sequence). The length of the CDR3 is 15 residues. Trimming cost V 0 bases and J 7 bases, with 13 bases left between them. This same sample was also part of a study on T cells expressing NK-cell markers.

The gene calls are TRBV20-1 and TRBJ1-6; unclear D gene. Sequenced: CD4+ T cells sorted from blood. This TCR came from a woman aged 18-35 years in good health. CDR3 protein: CSARDQPTINSPLHF. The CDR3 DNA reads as TGCAGTGCTAGAGATCAACCCACAATAAATTCACCCCTCCACTTT.